This T cell receptor beta chain was profiled in a study of T cell repertoires in cytomegalovirus infection (dated by TCRdb to the late 2010s). Regarding the research as a whole: Because public TCR beta signatures pointed to carriage of CMV infection together with the matching HLA type, the HLA type of each donor mattered for the analysis. Points the paper makes about the study in general: The ex vivo response was dominated by HLA-C-restricted CMV-specific TCR beta clonotypes, and the single most frequent clonotype in two of eight donors was supplied by these HLA-C-restricted clonotypes. Carriers of CMV infection plus the relevant HLA type were discriminated by the cumulative frequency of public TCR beta family members in the study cohort and in an independent roughly 400-donor cohort.

Sequenced on an Illumina HiSeq 1500. The public reads were reanalyzed by TCRdb: fastp trimming at Q25, MiXCR alignment, in-frame beta chains only. Each entry is one CDR3 protein sequence, shown with its most common DNA and genes. The sample table lists 250,000 to 350,000 distinct CDR3 sequences, about 25% of them with a count of one. The ten biggest clones cover approximately 14% of the sample. As encoded in the germline V gene, CDR1 is MDHEN while CDR2 is SYDVKM. Taken from cysteine to phenylalanine, the CDR3 has 14 residues. Just CDR3 DNA is preserved here, 42 bases in frame from base 1. Trimming costs V 1 base and J 5 bases, and their ends lie 9 bases apart. In its sample, this clonotype was seen a few times. There is no known antigen for this receptor. Qualities for individual bases were not recorded, and no much larger clone is one base off.

Sequenced material: PBMCs. The sequence joins TRBV28 to TRBJ2-4; a weak D assignment points to TRBD1 (5 bases agree). The clonotype was recovered from a human donor in good health (CMV status not recorded). Some clones in this sample may be carry-over from other donors' samples. The CDR3 protein sequence reads: CASSLSGPQNIQYF. The DNA sequence is given as TGTGCCAGCAGTTTATCAGGGCCACAAAACATTCAGTACTTC.